The 18 T cell receptor beta chains presented below share a single source sample, sequenced in a study of blood T cell repertoires in COVID-19 (TCRdb year 2020). Library prep was done by the immunoSEQ multiplex PCR assay. Entries here come from immuneACCESS through TCRdb and include only in-frame sequences with V and J called. Some clones fail to appear in such tables; in the studies checked, an unresolved V gene covers under half of the shortfall, and the cause of the remainder is unknown. This sample has about 280,000 clones in its table, and around 85% of those were observed once. Approximately 2.2% of the sample rests with the top ten. The sequencing sample was made of peripheral blood. The receptors stem from a woman in her twenties or thirties who had recovered from COVID-19.

V and J are TRBV9 and TRBJ2-7; 11 nucleotides line up with TRBD2. Germline CDR1 is SGDLS and CDR2 is YYNGEE. Unmatched junction bases numbered 5, after V lost 3 bases and J lost 3 bases. This CDR3 spans 15 amino acids. The CDR3 DNA reads TGTGCCAGCAGCGAAGTGGGGACTAGCGGCTACGAGCAGTACTTC. It yields the protein CASSEVGTSGYEQYF.

This clone turned up a few times. The chain employs TRBV7-2 and TRBJ2-7, with D tentatively TRBD1 (5 bases). V dropped 5 bases and J dropped 3 bases, with 17 bases sitting between them. Germline V gene lookup returns CDR1 SGHTA and CDR2 FQGNSA. This CDR3 has 15 amino acids. CDR3 nucleotides: TGTGCCAGCAGCCCCGCGTGGGGCGGAGACTACGAGCAGTACTTC. Translated, it gives CASSPAWGGDYEQYF.

This chain links TRBV5-1 with TRBJ2-2; D is possibly TRBD1 (6 bases). The CDR3 length is 15 residues. CDR1 is SGHRS and CDR2 is YFSETQ in the germline V gene. Trimming took 4 bases from V and 3 from J, leaving 13 bases between them. The CDR3 coding sequence is TGCGCCAGCAGCGGCCAACAGGGAGACACCGGGGAGCTGTTTTTT. Its translation: CASSGQQGDTGELFF.

This clone was recorded a few times. J is TRBJ2-3 and V is TRBV7-2; 7 nucleotides agree with TRBD1. The CDR3 is made up of 14 amino acids. V dropped 5 bases and J dropped 3; count of bases not matched to a gene: 5. Germline CDR1 is SGHTA and CDR2 is FQGNSA. CDR3 nucleotide sequence: TGTGCCAGCAGCCTTCACAGGGGAACAGATACGCAGTATTTT. Encoded protein: CASSLHRGTDTQYF.

The DNA for the CDR3 is TGTGCCAGCAGCTCACGGGGGGGGACAGGGAAGCTCTATGGCTACACCTTC. It encodes CASSSRGGTGKLYGYTF. The V gene is TRBV5-4, the J gene TRBJ1-2, with TRBD1 matching over 9 bases. CDR1 SGHNT and CDR2 YYREEE come from the germline V gene (reference sequence). There are 17 residues in the CDR3. The V gene end was trimmed by 3 bases and the J gene end by 4 bases; junction bases not matched to a gene: 13.

This sequence joins TRBV5-8 and TRBJ1-1; a weak D match, TRBD1 (6 bases). V shed 4 bases and J shed 0 bases, with 10 bases lying between them. CDR1 is SGHTS, CDR2 YDEGEE, per germline. CDR3 length equals 14 residues. The CDR3 nucleotides are TGTGCCAGCAGCCCAGGGGCTTTGAACACTGAAGCTTTCTTT. This sequence encodes CASSPGALNTEAFF. Complete variable domain (other parts from reference TRBV5-8 and TRBJ1-1): EAGVTQSPTHLIKTRGQQATLRCSPISGHTSVYWYQQALGLGLQFLLWYDEGEERNRGNFPPRFSGRQFPNYSSELNVNALELEDSALYLCASSPGALNTEAFFGQGTRLTVV.

Here the CDR3 reads CASSLSRGASSPLHF. For the CDR3, the DNA is TGTGCCAGCAGTTTATCGCGGGGCGCGAGTTCACCCCTCCACTTT. The V call is TRBV27, the J call TRBJ1-6; possible D gene TRBD1, 5 bases. The V gene's germline CDR1 is MNHEY and CDR2 SMNVEV (reference sequence). Trimming removed 0 bases at V and 9 bases at J, with 12 bases between. CDR3 length equals 15 residues.

The genes are TRBV7-2 and TRBJ2-7, with D possibly TRBD1 on 5 matching bases. CDR1 and CDR2 (germline): SGHTA, FQGNSA. V was clipped by 1 base and J by 2 bases, with 12 bases between them. The CDR3 contains 15 residues. CDR3 amino acids: CASSLGLGAAYEQYF. The DNA for the CDR3 is TGTGCCAGCAGCTTAGGTCTTGGGGCCGCCTACGAGCAGTACTTC.

The chain is built from TRBV6-5 and TRBJ1-5; D is perhaps TRBD1 (6 bases). V was cut by 5 bases and J by 0 bases, with 11 bases left in between. The germline V gene has CDR1 MNHEY and CDR2 SVGAGI. The CDR3 is 15 amino acids. The CDR3 sequence is CASSINRDSNQPQHF. CDR3 nucleotide sequence: TGTGCCAGCAGTATAAACAGGGATAGCAATCAGCCCCAGCATTTT.

The V and J genes are TRBV28 and TRBJ1-1; D not resolved. Trimming removed 2 bases from V and 3 bases from J, with 7 bases in between. The CDR3 is made up of 13 amino acids. Germline V CDR1 and CDR2: MDHEN, SYDVKM. Written as DNA, the CDR3 is TGTGCCAGCAGTTTAAAGGAGGACACTGAAGCTTTCTTT. This translates into CASSLKEDTEAFF.

The chain has TRBV5-5 and TRBJ2-3; TRBD2 matches at 9 bases. The V and J ends lost 0 bases and 2 bases, in that order; junction bases with no gene match: 4. Germline V lookup: CDR1 SGHKS, CDR2 YYEKEE (reference sequence). The CDR3 is made up of 16 amino acids. The CDR3 here is CASSLGLADYTDTQYF. The CDR3 DNA sequence: TGTGCCAGCAGCTTGGGACTAGCGGATTACACAGATACGCAGTATTTT.

The chain uses TRBV19 and TRBJ1-1, with 11 nucleotides matching TRBD1. The CDR3 totals 15 residues. Germline values: CDR1 LNHDA, CDR2 SQIVND (reference sequence). Losses at the gene ends were 3 bases for V and 4 bases for J; bases not matched to a gene: 4. The CDR3 DNA reads TGTGCCAGTAGTATCGGGACAGGGGGAAGCACTGAAGCTTTCTTT. Translating it yields CASSIGTGGSTEAFF.

The chain combines TRBV19 with TRBJ1-5, with D unclear. The germline gives CDR1 LNHDA, CDR2 SQIVND (reference sequence). This CDR3 spans 14 amino acids. V dropped 7 bases and J dropped 5 bases, with 15 bases sitting between them. CDR3 residues: CASTSGGFHQPQHF. The CDR3 region has the DNA TGTGCCAGTACCTCAGGAGGGTTCCATCAGCCCCAGCATTTT.

This chain uses TRBV21-1 with TRBJ1-5; the table's D call TRBD1 went unverified against the DNA. TRBV21-1 is described as a pseudogene. This CDR3 is built from 16 residues. CDR3 coding DNA: TGTGCCAGCAGCAAGGCTCCGGGACAGGGGTATCAGCCCCAGCATTTT. Its protein is CASSKAPGQGYQPQHF.

V is TRBV13 and J is TRBJ2-7; 10 bases are shared with TRBD2. The ends lost 4 bases at V and 7 bases at J; junction bases unmatched: 16. Germline CDR1 PRHDT, CDR2 FYEKMQ (reference sequence). This CDR3 is built from 17 residues. The CDR3 reads CASSSSGGNPLLGEQYF. Written as DNA, the CDR3 is TGTGCCAGCAGCTCTAGCGGGGGAAACCCACTCTTGGGGGAGCAGTACTTC.

The chain has TRBV5-6 and TRBJ2-4, with 7 bases matching TRBD1. This CDR3 has 15 amino acids. Germline values: CDR1 SGHDT, CDR2 YYEEEE. Trimming cost V 4 bases and J 4 bases; bases outside gene matches: 8. DNA for the CDR3: TGTGCCAGCAGCCCATCGGACAGGCCAAAAAACATTCAGTACTTC. As protein: CASSPSDRPKNIQYF.

The chain employs TRBV6-6 and TRBJ1-6; D gene unclear. V lost 7 bases to trimming and J lost 0 bases, with 10 bases between them. The CDR3 runs 15 residues. Germline-derived CDR1 and CDR2 are MNHNY and SVGAGI (reference sequence). The DNA for the CDR3 is TGTGCCAGCACGTCACTAAGCTCCTATAATTCACCCCTCCACTTT. This encodes CASTSLSSYNSPLHF.

The chain combines TRBV7-2 with TRBJ2-3, with TRBD2 matching over 7 bases. CDR1 and CDR2 from the germline V gene are SGHTA and FQGNSA. The V segment lost 5 bases and the J segment 5 bases; nucleotides outside the gene matches: 13. This CDR3 spans 16 amino acids. The CDR3 loop reads CASSLPRTRGIDTQYF. DNA of the CDR3: TGTGCCAGCAGCCTCCCCCGGACGCGGGGGATAGATACGCAGTATTTT. Full variable domain (outside the CDR3, taken from reference TRBV7-2 and TRBJ2-3): GAGVSQSPSNKVTEKGKDVELRCDPISGHTALYWYRQSLGQGLEFLIYFQGNSAPDKSGLPSDRFSAERTGGSVSTLTIQRTQQEDSAVYLCASSLPRTRGIDTQYFGPGTRLTVL.